These T cell receptor beta chains were read from a single sample in a study of graft-versus-host responses after intestinal transplantation. Clones were read by immunoSEQ multiplex PCR, and TCRdb kept only the in-frame ones, dropping some. Seen here are around 88,000 clones, around 93% observed once, and the top ten hold 7.6%. These receptors are not linked to any known antigen. Specimen: unstimulated CD8+ T cells sorted from spleen or lymph node cells, collected before transplant. These receptors came from a human donor who was the organ donor for an intestinal transplant. Each CDR3 is given with its conserved first and last residue. The order of the fields is clone size, V gene, D gene, J gene, CDR3 DNA, CDR3 protein. The D gene is left open where the match is weak. Some rows have no size entry. The others give once, few or many, or a class for an expanded clone.

few	TRBV7-9	.	TRBJ1-1	TGTGCCAGCAGCTCCTTACCCTCCCTTGAAGCTTTCTTT	CASSSLPSLEAFF
.	TRBV7-3	TRBD2	TRBJ2-1	TGTGCCAGCAGCTTAGTCGGGGGGAGCTCCTACAATGAGCAGTTCTTC	CASSLVGGSSYNEQFF
.	TRBV5-1	TRBD1	TRBJ2-1	TGCGCCAGCAGCAAAGGGACAGGCGGTTTTCTGGACAATGAGCAGTTCTTC	CASSKGTGGFLDNEQFF
.	TRBV7-9	.	TRBJ1-3	TGTGCCAGCAGCTTAGTTCCCGGACCTTTTGGAAACACCATATATTTT	CASSLVPGPFGNTIYF
.	TRBV5-5	.	TRBJ1-3	TGTGCCAGCAGCTTGGGGACGGACTCTGGAAACACCATATATTTT	CASSLGTDSGNTIYF
once	TRBV5-1	TRBD1	TRBJ1-3	TGCGCCAGCAGCTTAGTCCGGGACAGGTACGTCCCGGCCCCTGGAAACACCATATATTTT	CASSLVRDRYVPAPGNTIYF
.	TRBV2	TRBD1	TRBJ2-7	TGTGCCAGCAGTGAAGACGGGACAGGGGCCTACGAGCAGTACTTC	CASSEDGTGAYEQYF
few	TRBV6-5	.	TRBJ1-2	TGTGCCAGCAGTTACTGGGGGGGGGACGGCTACACCTTC	CASSYWGGDGYTF
.	TRBV7-9	.	TRBJ2-1	TGTGCCAGCAGCTTGGGGTCGGAGCAGTTCTTC	CASSLGSEQFF
.	TRBV19	.	TRBJ2-2	TGTGCCAGTATCGGCAGGGCGAACACCGGGGAGCTGTTTTTT	CASIGRANTGELFF
.	TRBV2	TRBD1	TRBJ2-7	TGTGCCACTACGCGCCGGGACAGCCGTGACGAGCAGTACTTC	CATTRRDSRDEQYF
once	TRBV2	TRBD2	TRBJ2-6	TGTGCCAGCAGTGAGGCGGGGGGCTCTGGGGCCAACGTCCTGACTTTC	CASSEAGGSGANVLTF
.	TRBV5-1	.	TRBJ2-3	TGCGCCAGCAGCTGGAACAGGTTTTGGAGCACAGATACGCAGTATTTT	CASSWNRFWSTDTQYF
.	TRBV5-1	.	TRBJ1-4	TGCGCCAGCAGCTTGTACGGAACAGGTGAAAAACTGTTTTTT	CASSLYGTGEKLFF
.	TRBV6-5	.	TRBJ1-5	TGTGCCAGCAGCCCCGGATCCTATCAGCCCCAGCATTTT	CASSPGSYQPQHF
.	TRBV9	.	TRBJ2-3	TGTGCCAGCAGCGTAGTCCCTAGCGGCACAGATACGCAGTATTTT	CASSVVPSGTDTQYF
.	TRBV7-3	TRBD1	TRBJ2-1	TGTGCCAGCAGCTTCACTAGGGGGCGAGACAATGAGCAGTTCTTC	CASSFTRGRDNEQFF
large	TRBV28	.	TRBJ2-7	TGTGCCAGCAGTTTAGGATTGGCAAACTCCTACGAGCAGTACTTC	CASSLGLANSYEQYF
.	TRBV2	.	TRBJ1-1	TGTGCCAGCAGTGAGGGTCCTGAAGCTTTCTTT	CASSEGPEAFF
.	TRBV27	TRBD1	TRBJ2-7	TGTGCCAGCAGCCCAGGGGGTGGGGGTTACGAGCAGTACTTC	CASSPGGGGYEQYF
.	TRBV13	.	TRBJ1-2	TGTGCCAGCAGCTTAGTAAACCGGGGCCTCCTCTATGGCTACACCTTC	CASSLVNRGLLYGYTF
.	TRBV19	.	TRBJ1-1	TGTGCCAGTAGTATAGGGTGGGGCACAGGGAGTGAGACTGAAGCTTTCTTT	CASSIGWGTGSETEAFF
.	TRBV4-2	.	TRBJ1-2	TGTGCCAGCAGCCAAGCGAAGGGCCAATCTAACTATGGCTACACCTTC	CASSQAKGQSNYGYTF
.	TRBV25-1	TRBD1	TRBJ1-4	TGTGCCAGCAGTAATAGACAGGGTCGAAGTGAAAAACTGTTTTTT	CASSNRQGRSEKLFF
few	TRBV6-8	.	TRBJ2-5	TGTGCCAGCAGTTACTCTATCCGGGGTCAGGCGGGGGCTACGCCTAACCAAGAGACCCAGTACTTC	CASSYSIRGQAGATPNQETQYF
.	TRBV19	.	TRBJ1-5	TGTGCCAGTAGTATCGGAGGGGTCGATGGTCAGCCCCAGCATTTT	CASSIGGVDGQPQHF
.	TRBV27	TRBD2	TRBJ2-7	TGTGCCAGCAGTCACACTAGCGGGAGGTACGAGCAGTACTTC	CASSHTSGRYEQYF
.	TRBV19	.	TRBJ2-2	TGTGCCAGTAGTCAGGATGGAGATGTCGGATGGGTTCCGAACACCGGGGAGCTGTTTTTT	CASSQDGDVGWVPNTGELFF
.	TRBV10-3	TRBD1	TRBJ2-7	TGTGCCATCAGTGAGTCGTTAGGGACAGGATACGAGCAGTACTTC	CAISESLGTGYEQYF
.	TRBV13	.	TRBJ2-7	TGTGCCAGCAGCTTAGCCTTAGAGCAGTACTTC	CASSLALEQYF
once	TRBV5-4	.	TRBJ1-2	TGTGCCAGCAGCTTGGCCAACGGCTATGGCTACACCTTC	CASSLANGYGYTF
.	TRBV5-4	TRBD2	TRBJ2-1	TGTGCCAGCAGCTCCCTAGCGGGGGTGGTGAATGAGCAGTTCTTC	CASSSLAGVVNEQFF
.	TRBV6-5	.	TRBJ1-1	TGTGCCAGCAGTGAACTTTCCGGGGCTTTCTTT	CASSELSGAFF
.	TRBV19	.	TRBJ1-1	TGTGCCAGTAGTATGGTGGGGTATACTAGAACTGAAGCTTTCTTT	CASSMVGYTRTEAFF
.	TRBV6-5	TRBD1	TRBJ1-2	TGTGCCAGCAGTGATTCGGGACAGGGGACCTCCTACACCTTC	CASSDSGQGTSYTF
.	TRBV6-5	.	TRBJ2-1	TGTGCCAGCACCTGGGGGGGCGCGGGGGAGCAGTTCTTC	CASTWGGAGEQFF
.	TRBV6-5	.	TRBJ2-7	TGTGCCAGCAGTTACTACACAACGGGGGAGCAGTACTTC	CASSYYTTGEQYF
.	TRBV2	TRBD1	TRBJ1-2	TGTGCCAGCAGTGATACAGGGGGATATGGCTACACCTTC	CASSDTGGYGYTF
.	TRBV27	TRBD2	TRBJ2-1	TGTGCCAGCAGTTTATCGGGACTAGCGGGTTTGAATGAGCAGTTCTTC	CASSLSGLAGLNEQFF
.	TRBV6-1	TRBD2	TRBJ2-1	TGTGCCAGCAGGGAAACTAGCGGATACAATGAGCAGTTCTTC	CASRETSGYNEQFF
.	TRBV13	.	TRBJ1-1	TGTGCCAGCAGCTTAGGGGACACTGAAGCTTTCTTT	CASSLGDTEAFF
.	TRBV5-1	TRBD2	TRBJ2-1	TGCGCCAGCAGCTTACTAGCGGGAGGTCTTATCAATGAGCAGTTCTTC	CASSLLAGGLINEQFF